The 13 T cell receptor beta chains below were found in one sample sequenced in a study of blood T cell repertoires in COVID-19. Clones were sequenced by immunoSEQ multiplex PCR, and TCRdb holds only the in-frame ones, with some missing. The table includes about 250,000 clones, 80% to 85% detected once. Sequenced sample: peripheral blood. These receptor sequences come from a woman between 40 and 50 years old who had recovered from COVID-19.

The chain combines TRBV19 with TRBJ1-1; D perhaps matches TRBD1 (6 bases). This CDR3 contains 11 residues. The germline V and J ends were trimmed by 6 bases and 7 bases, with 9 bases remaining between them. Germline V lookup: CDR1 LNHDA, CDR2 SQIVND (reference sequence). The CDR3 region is CASSRTDEAFF. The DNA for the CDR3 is TGTGCCAGTAGCCGGACAGATGAAGCTTTCTTT. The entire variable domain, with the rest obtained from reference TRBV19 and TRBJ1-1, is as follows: DGGITQSPKYLFRKEGQNVTLSCEQNLNHDAMYWYRQDPGQGLRLIYYSQIVNDFQKGDIAEGYSVSREKKESFPLTVTSAQKNPTAFYLCASSRTDEAFFGQGTRLTVV.

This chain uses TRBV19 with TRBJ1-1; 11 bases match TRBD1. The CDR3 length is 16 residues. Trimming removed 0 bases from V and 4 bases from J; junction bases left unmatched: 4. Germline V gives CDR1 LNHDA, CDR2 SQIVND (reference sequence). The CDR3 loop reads CASSIDQGTGGTEAFF. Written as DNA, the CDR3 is TGTGCCAGTAGTATAGATCAAGGGACAGGGGGCACTGAAGCTTTCTTT.

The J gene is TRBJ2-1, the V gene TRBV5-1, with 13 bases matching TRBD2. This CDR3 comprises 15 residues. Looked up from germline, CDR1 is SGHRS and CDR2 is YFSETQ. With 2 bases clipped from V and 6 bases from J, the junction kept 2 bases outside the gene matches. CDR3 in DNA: TGCGCCAGCAGCTTACTAGCGGGGGGGCTCAATGAGCAGTTCTTC. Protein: CASSLLAGGLNEQFF. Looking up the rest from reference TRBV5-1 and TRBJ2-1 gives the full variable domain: KAGVTQTPRYLIKTRGQQVTLSCSPISGHRSVSWYQQTPGQGLQFLFEYFSETQRNKGNFPGRFSGRQFSNSRSEMNVSTLELGDSALYLCASSLLAGGLNEQFFGPGTRLTVL.

CDR3 sequence: CASSQDYSGGADTQYF. The CDR3 DNA reads TGCGCCAGCAGCCAAGATTACAGCGGGGGGGCCGATACGCAGTATTTT. The rearrangement joins TRBV4-1 to TRBJ2-3; 10 positions match TRBD2. The CDR3 spans 16 residues. The J segment lost 6 bases and the V segment lost 0 bases, leaving 6 bases of the junction unmatched. Germline V gene data show CDR1 as MGHRA and CDR2 as YSYEKL.

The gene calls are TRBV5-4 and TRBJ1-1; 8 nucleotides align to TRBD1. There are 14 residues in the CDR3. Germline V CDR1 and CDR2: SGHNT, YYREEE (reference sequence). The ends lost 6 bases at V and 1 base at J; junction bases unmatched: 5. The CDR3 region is CASNRDRRNTEAFF. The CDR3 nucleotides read TGTGCCAGCAACAGGGACAGGAGGAACACTGAAGCTTTCTTT.

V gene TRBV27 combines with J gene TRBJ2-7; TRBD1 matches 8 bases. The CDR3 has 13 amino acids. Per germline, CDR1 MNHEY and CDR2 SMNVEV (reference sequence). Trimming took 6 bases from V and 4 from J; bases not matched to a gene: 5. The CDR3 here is CASSINRGYEQYF. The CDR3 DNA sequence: TGTGCCAGCAGCATTAACAGGGGGTACGAGCAGTACTTC.

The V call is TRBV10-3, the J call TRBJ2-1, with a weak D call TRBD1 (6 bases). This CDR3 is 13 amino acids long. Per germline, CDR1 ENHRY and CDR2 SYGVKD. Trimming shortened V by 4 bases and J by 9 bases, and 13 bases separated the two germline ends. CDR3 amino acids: CAISGTGYGEQFF. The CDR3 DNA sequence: TGTGCCATCAGTGGAACAGGGTACGGTGAGCAGTTCTTC.

The CDR3 DNA sequence: TGTGCCAGCAGTCGCGGGTTTGAAAAACTGTTTTTT. It specifies CASSRGFEKLFF. This chain links TRBV12-3 or TRBV12-4 with TRBJ1-4; D gene unclear. The length of the CDR3 is 12 residues. V was cut by 5 bases and J by 7 bases, with 8 bases left in between.

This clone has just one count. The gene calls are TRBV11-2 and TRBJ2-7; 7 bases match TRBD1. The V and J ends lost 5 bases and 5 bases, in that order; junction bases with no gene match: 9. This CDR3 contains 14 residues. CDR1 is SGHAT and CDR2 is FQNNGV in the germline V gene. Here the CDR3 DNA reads TGTGCCAGCAGCCCCCAGACAGGGAAGGACGAGCAGTACTTC. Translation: CASSPQTGKDEQYF.

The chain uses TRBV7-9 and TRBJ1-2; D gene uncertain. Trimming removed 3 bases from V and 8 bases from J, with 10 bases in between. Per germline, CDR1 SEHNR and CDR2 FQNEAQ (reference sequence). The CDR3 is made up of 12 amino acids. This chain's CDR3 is CASSFAREGYTF. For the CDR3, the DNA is TGTGCCAGCAGCTTTGCCCGCGAGGGCTACACCTTC.

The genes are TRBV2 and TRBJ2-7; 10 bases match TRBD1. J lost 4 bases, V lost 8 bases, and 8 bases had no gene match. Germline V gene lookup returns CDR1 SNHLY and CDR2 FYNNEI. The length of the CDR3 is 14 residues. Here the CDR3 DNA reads TGTGCCAGCGGGGGGACAGGGGTCTTATACGAGCAGTACTTC. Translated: CASGGTGVLYEQYF.

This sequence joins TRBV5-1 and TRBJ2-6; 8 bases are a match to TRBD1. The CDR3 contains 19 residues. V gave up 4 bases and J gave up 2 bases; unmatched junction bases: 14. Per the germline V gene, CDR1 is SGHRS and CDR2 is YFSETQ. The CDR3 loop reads CASSLRTGGLNPGANVLTF. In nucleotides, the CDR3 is TGCGCCAGCAGCCTCCGAACAGGGGGTCTAAACCCTGGGGCCAACGTCCTGACTTTC. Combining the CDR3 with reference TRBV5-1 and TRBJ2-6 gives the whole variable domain KAGVTQTPRYLIKTRGQQVTLSCSPISGHRSVSWYQQTPGQGLQFLFEYFSETQRNKGNFPGRFSGRQFSNSRSEMNVSTLELGDSALYLCASSLRTGGLNPGANVLTFGAGSRLTVL.

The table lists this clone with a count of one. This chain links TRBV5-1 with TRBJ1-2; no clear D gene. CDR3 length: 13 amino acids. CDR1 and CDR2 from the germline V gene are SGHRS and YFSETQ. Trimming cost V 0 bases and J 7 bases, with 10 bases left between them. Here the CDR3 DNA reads TGCGCCAGCAGCTTGGAATCAGGAAGTGGCTACACCTTC. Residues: CASSLESGSGYTF.